The 4 T cell receptor beta chains listed next were all sequenced from one sample in a study of control samples from healthy donors and cancer patients. Sequencing used immunoSEQ multiplex PCR; TCRdb keeps in-frame clones, though not all of them. The sample includes 150,000 or so clones, 85% to 95% seen only once; the top ten take more than 13%. The source material was PBMCs. Receptors were obtained from a man in his 60s with colorectal cancer.

The chain has TRBV5-5 and TRBJ2-3, with D perhaps being TRBD1 or TRBD2 (5 bases each). Between the trimmed V and J ends, which lost 4 bases and 6 bases, there was a span of 12 bases. Germline lookup yields CDR1 SGHKS and CDR2 YYEKEE (reference sequence). The CDR3 extends over 13 amino acids. CDR3 nucleotides: TGTGCCAGCAGCCTCGGGACGGAGGATACGCAGTATTTT. It specifies CASSLGTEDTQYF.

This chain links TRBV4-1 with TRBJ2-5; tentatively, D is TRBD1 (8 bases). V was pared by 3 bases and J by 3 bases, with 14 bases between. This CDR3 region has 15 residues. CDR1 MGHRA and CDR2 YSYEKL come from the germline V gene. The chain's CDR3 is CASSHLTGGEETQYF. For the CDR3, the DNA is TGCGCCAGCAGCCACCTAACAGGGGGGGAAGAGACCCAGTACTTC.

The rearrangement links TRBV3-1 (or the pseudogene TRBV3-2) to TRBJ1-5, with D unresolved. V lost 3 bases, J lost 6 bases, and 9 bases lay in between. The CDR3 covers 13 residues. Germline V lookup: CDR1 LGHDT, CDR2 YNNKEL (reference sequence). CDR3 nucleotide sequence: TGTGCCAGCAGCCAGGGCTTCGTTCAGCCCCAGCATTTT. The encoded protein is CASSQGFVQPQHF.

The CDR3 region has the DNA TGTGCCAGCAGCTTCCGGACAGTTTCCTACGAGCAGTACTTC. Translated: CASSFRTVSYEQYF. This chain connects TRBV11-2 to TRBJ2-7; weak D call: TRBD1 (6 bases). V lost 3 bases and J 1 base, leaving 10 bases between the germline ends. This CDR3 spans 14 amino acids. Germline V gene lookup returns CDR1 SGHAT and CDR2 FQNNGV.